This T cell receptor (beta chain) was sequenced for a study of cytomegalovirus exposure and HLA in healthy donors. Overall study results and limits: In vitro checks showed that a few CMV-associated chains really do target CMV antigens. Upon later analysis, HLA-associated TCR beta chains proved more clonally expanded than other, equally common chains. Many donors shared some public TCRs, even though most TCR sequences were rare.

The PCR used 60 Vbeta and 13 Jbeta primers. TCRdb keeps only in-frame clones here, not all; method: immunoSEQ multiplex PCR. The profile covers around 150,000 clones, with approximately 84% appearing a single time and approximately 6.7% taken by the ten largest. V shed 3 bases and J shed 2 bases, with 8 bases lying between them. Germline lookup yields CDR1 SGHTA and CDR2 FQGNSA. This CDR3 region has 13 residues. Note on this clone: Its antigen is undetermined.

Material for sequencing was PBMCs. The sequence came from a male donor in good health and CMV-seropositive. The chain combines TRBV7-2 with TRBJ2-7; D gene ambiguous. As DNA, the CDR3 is TGTGCCAGCAGCTTTCAGTTTACCTACGAGCAGTACTTC. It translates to CASSFQFTYEQYF.